A single sample is the source of the 5 T cell receptor beta chains below, sequenced in a study of blood T cells in healthy people across ages. For the second PCR, which ran for roughly 6 to 11 cycles, a sample-barcoded 5' primer and a J-beta primer mix were used. TCRdb redid the calling of the 5' RACE reads with MiXCR, one entry per CDR3 protein. Here the sample spans 1.5 million to 2 million distinct CDR3 sequences, 25% to 30% being singletons. Sequencing input: blood. The receptors here all came from a woman in her thirties in good health.

The chain carries TRBV5-5 and TRBJ2-1; TRBD2 aligns across 7 bases. CDR3 length: 14 residues. Per the germline V gene, CDR1 is SGHKS and CDR2 is YYEKEE (reference sequence). V shed 3 bases, J shed 3 bases, and the junction held 3 bases outside the gene matches. The CDR3 nucleotides are TGTGCCAGCAGCTCCCGGGGGGTCTACAATGAGCAGTTCTTC. This sequence encodes CASSSRGVYNEQFF.

The V gene is TRBV5-5, the J gene TRBJ2-6, with D hard to call. V was trimmed by 4 bases and J by 4 bases, leaving 12 bases between them. CDR1 is SGHKS, CDR2 YYEKEE, per germline (reference sequence). The CDR3 has 15 residues. The CDR3, as DNA: TGTGCCAGCAGCGGCCTCGAGAGGGGGGCCAACGTCCTGACTTTC. Translation: CASSGLERGANVLTF.

This clonotype came up many times. The chain couples TRBV4-2 to TRBJ1-2; 8 bases match TRBD1. The CDR3 spans 18 residues. Germline V CDR1 and CDR2: LGHNA, YNFKEQ. The V segment lost 0 bases and the J segment 0 bases; nucleotides outside the gene matches: 9. The CDR3 bases are TGTGCCAGCAGCCAAGATCGCTGGACAGGGATATCTAACTATGGCTACACCTTC. Encoded protein: CASSQDRWTGISNYGYTF.

This clonotype showed up just a few times. V usage is TRBV6-5 and J usage is TRBJ1-1; D is ambiguous. Germline CDR1 is MNHEY and CDR2 is SVGAGI. With 0 bases removed from V and 2 bases from J, the gap between germline ends came to 10 bases. The CDR3 covers 15 residues. CDR3 sequence: CASSYSGSHNTEAFF. The CDR3 coding sequence is TGTGCCAGCAGTTACTCGGGCAGCCACAACACTGAAGCTTTCTTT.

This chain connects TRBV7-2 to TRBJ1-6, with D unclear. Trimming pared 5 bases from V and 4 bases from J, leaving 9 bases between. Germline V gives CDR1 SGHTA, CDR2 FQGNSA. The CDR3 runs 14 residues. Written as DNA, the CDR3 is TGTGCCAGCAGCCTTCAGGCGTATAATTCACCCCTCCACTTT. Its translation is CASSLQAYNSPLHF.